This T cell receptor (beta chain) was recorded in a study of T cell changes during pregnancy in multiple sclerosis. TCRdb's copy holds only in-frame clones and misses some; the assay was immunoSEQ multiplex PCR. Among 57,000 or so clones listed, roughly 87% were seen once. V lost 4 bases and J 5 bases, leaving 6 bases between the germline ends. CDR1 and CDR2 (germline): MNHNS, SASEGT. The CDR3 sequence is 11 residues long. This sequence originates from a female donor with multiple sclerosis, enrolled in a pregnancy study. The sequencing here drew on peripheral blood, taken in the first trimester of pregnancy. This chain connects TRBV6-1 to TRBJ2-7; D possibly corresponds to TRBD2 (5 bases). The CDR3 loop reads CASSGLHEQYF. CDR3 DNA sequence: TGTGCCAGCAGTGGACTACACGAGCAGTACTTC.